Presented here are 28 T cell receptor beta chains from one specimen sequenced in a study of blood T cell repertoires in COVID-19 (dated by TCRdb to the early 2020s). Library prep was done by the immunoSEQ multiplex PCR assay. In its TCRdb copy, this immuneACCESS table keeps in-frame sequences only and misses some clones. Where compared with another copy, unresolved V genes explain less than half of these, and the others have no known cause. For this sample the table gives about half a million clones, of which roughly nine tenths were detected only once. 7% to 10% of the sample is in the top ten clones. Sequences were obtained from PBMCs or T cells enriched from blood (not recorded which). Every receptor here comes from a woman aged 55-70 years who had recovered from COVID-19.

This chain uses TRBV2 with TRBJ2-7; TRBD1 might be the D (5 bases). Germline lookup yields CDR1 SNHLY and CDR2 FYNNEI. Trimming cost V 8 bases and J 4 bases, with 9 bases left between them. The CDR3 loop spans 11 amino acids. The DNA of the CDR3 is TGTGCCAGCCTCAGGGATTACGAGCAGTACTTC. It encodes CASLRDYEQYF.

With regard to this clone: Mismatch with germline at one junction end may stem from a read error. The chain recombines TRBV27 with TRBJ1-1, with TRBD1 matching 7 bases. The CDR3 covers 15 residues. Per the germline V gene, CDR1 is MNHEY and CDR2 is SMNVEV (reference sequence). The CDR3: CASSQKTGLKTEAFF. The CDR3 coding sequence is TGTGCCAGCAGCCAGAAGACAGGGCTGAAGACTGAAGCTTTCTTT.

The V call is TRBV5-5, the J call TRBJ1-2; 8 bases match TRBD1. CDR1 is SGHKS, CDR2 YYEKEE, per germline (reference sequence). J lost 6 bases, V lost 4 bases, and 2 bases had no gene match. The CDR3 length is 12 residues. This chain's CDR3 is CASSLDRDGYTF. In nucleotides, the CDR3 is TGTGCCAGCAGCCTGGACAGGGATGGCTACACCTTC.

This clone appeared a few times. The V gene is TRBV6-4, the J gene TRBJ2-1; tentative D call: TRBD2 (5 bases). Germline V gene sequence: CDR1 MRHNA, CDR2 SNTAGT. CDR3 size: 15 residues. Trimming left V 8 bases short and J 7 bases short, with 21 bases between. CDR3: CASSREDGVWNEQFF. The CDR3 coding sequence is TGTGCCAGCTCCCGCGAAGACGGGGTCTGGAATGAGCAGTTCTTC.

V usage is TRBV24-1 and J usage is TRBJ1-2, with 7 bases lining up with TRBD1. The CDR3 loop spans 13 amino acids. Losses at the gene ends were 5 bases for V and 7 bases for J; bases not matched to a gene: 6. Per germline, CDR1 KGHDR and CDR2 SFDVKD. The DNA of the CDR3 is TGTGCCACCAGTGGAGGGGGCGAAGTTGGCTACACCTTC. Encoded protein: CATSGGGEVGYTF.

The J gene is TRBJ1-5, the V gene TRBV2, with a weak D call TRBD1 (5 bases). Deletions cut 0 bases from V and 5 bases from J, with 8 bases between. Germline V gene data show CDR1 as SNHLY and CDR2 as FYNNEI. The CDR3 spans 14 residues. The CDR3 is CASSEAAGYQPQHF. The CDR3 DNA follows: TGTGCCAGCAGTGAAGCGGCAGGGTATCAGCCCCAGCATTTT.

Concerning this clone itself: The same CDR3 also results from other DNA sequences found in this sample. This chain uses TRBV3-1 (or the pseudogene TRBV3-2) with TRBJ1-6, with TRBD1 matching over 9 bases. Trimming at V came to 6 bases and at J to 6 bases, leaving 3 bases not matched to a gene. The germline CDR1 and CDR2 sequences are LGHDT and YNNKEL (reference sequence). The CDR3 consists of 14 residues. The CDR3 DNA reads as TGTGCCAGCAGTGGGACAGGGAGTAATTCACCCCTCCACTTT. It specifies CASSGTGSNSPLHF.

The J gene is TRBJ2-3, the V gene TRBV5-1; 10 bases align to TRBD2. Germline CDR1 is SGHRS and CDR2 is YFSETQ. This CDR3 has 15 amino acids. The ends lost 2 bases at V and 2 bases at J; junction bases unmatched: 2. The CDR3 spells CASSFSGGHTDTQYF. CDR3 bases: TGCGCCAGCAGCTTTAGCGGGGGGCACACAGATACGCAGTATTTT.

The DNA of the CDR3 is TGTGCCAGCAGCCAAGGACAGGGTGGCACAGATACGCAGTATTTT. Its translation is CASSQGQGGTDTQYF. The chain has TRBV5-5 and TRBJ2-3; TRBD1 agrees at 8 bases. The ends lost 4 bases at V and 1 base at J; junction bases unmatched: 5. Per the germline V gene, CDR1 is SGHKS and CDR2 is YYEKEE (reference sequence). The CDR3 runs 15 residues.

This chain connects TRBV3-1 (or the pseudogene TRBV3-2) to TRBJ2-5; TRBD2 aligns across 8 bases. Per the germline V gene, CDR1 is LGHDT and CDR2 is YNNKEL (reference sequence). The V gene end was trimmed by 3 bases and the J gene end by 4 bases; junction bases not matched to a gene: 4. The CDR3 spans 14 residues. The CDR3: CASSHRGGGETQYF. As DNA, the CDR3 is TGTGCCAGCAGCCACCGGGGGGGCGGAGAGACCCAGTACTTC.

This clone was picked up one time. This rearrangement joins TRBV27 to TRBJ1-1; 7 nucleotides line up with TRBD1. From germline, CDR1 is MNHEY and CDR2 SMNVEV (reference sequence). V dropped 5 bases and J dropped 1; count of bases not matched to a gene: 7. This CDR3 has 15 residues. Written as DNA, the CDR3 is TGTGCCAGCAGTCCCTGGGACAGAACGAACACTGAAGCTTTCTTT. This sequence encodes CASSPWDRTNTEAFF.

The genes are TRBV6-5 and TRBJ1-1; the D is unclear. The V end lost 7 bases, the J end lost 4 bases, and 13 bases lay between the germline ends. The CDR3 sequence is 13 residues long. CDR1 MNHEY and CDR2 SVGAGI come from the germline V gene. CDR3 protein: CASTNGKSTEAFF. CDR3 bases: TGTGCCAGCACCAACGGGAAAAGCACTGAAGCTTTCTTT.

The chain employs TRBV7-2 and TRBJ2-1, with 8 bases aligning to TRBD1. CDR1 and CDR2 from the germline V gene are SGHTA and FQGNSA. V was clipped by 2 bases and J by 4 bases; unmatched bases: 10. The CDR3 loop spans 17 amino acids. DNA for the CDR3: TGTGCCAGCAGCTTATACGGACAGGGCCAAGGTTACAATGAGCAGTTCTTC. Encoded protein: CASSLYGQGQGYNEQFF.

This sequence joins TRBV6-5 and TRBJ1-2; no reliable D call. V was pared by 0 bases and J by 4 bases, with 15 bases between. The germline V gene has CDR1 MNHEY and CDR2 SVGAGI. The CDR3 spans 16 residues. CDR3 loop: CASSYSSGGRPYGYTF. The CDR3 DNA sequence: TGTGCCAGCAGTTACTCGTCGGGAGGACGCCCCTATGGCTACACCTTC.

The chain carries TRBV28 and TRBJ1-2, with D perhaps matching TRBD1 (5 bases). Deletions cut 3 bases from V and 5 bases from J, with 10 bases between. Germline V gives CDR1 MDHEN, CDR2 SYDVKM. This CDR3 contains 13 residues. The CDR3 loop reads CASSLTGTYGYTF. DNA for the CDR3: TGTGCCAGCAGTTTGACGGGGACTTATGGCTACACCTTC.

This clone was seen once. The chain couples TRBV6-6 to TRBJ2-7; maybe TRBD1 (6 bases). Germline loops: CDR1 MNHNY, CDR2 SVGAGI (reference sequence). V shed 2 bases and J shed 0 bases, with 14 bases lying between them. There are 16 residues in the CDR3. The CDR3 sequence is CASSYGQPLLSYEQYV. The DNA of the CDR3 is TGTGCCAGCAGTTACGGACAGCCGCTCCTCTCCTACGAGCAGTACGTC.

The CDR3 coding sequence is TGCGCCAGCCACCTAGCGGGGCGCACTAGCACAGATACGCAGTATTTT. Protein product: CASHLAGRTSTDTQYF. The rearrangement links TRBV5-1 to TRBJ2-3, with 9 bases matching TRBD2. CDR1 SGHRS and CDR2 YFSETQ come from the germline V gene. The CDR3 sequence is 16 residues long. Germline trimming cut 7 bases from V and 0 bases from J; bases unmatched to any gene: 9.

V is TRBV12-3 or TRBV12-4 and J is TRBJ1-4; tentatively, D is TRBD1 (5 bases). Trimming pared 6 bases from V and 5 bases from J, leaving 10 bases between. This CDR3 region has 13 residues. The CDR3 region is CASRRGPNEKLFF. CDR3 bases: TGTGCCAGCAGGCGGGGCCCGAATGAAAAACTGTTTTTT.

The rearrangement links TRBV12-3 or TRBV12-4 to TRBJ1-1; possible D gene TRBD1, 5 bases. This CDR3 contains 13 residues. Trimming cost V 11 bases and J 3 bases, with 16 bases left between them. CDR3 loop: CASRGGRDTEAFF. As DNA, the CDR3 is TGTGCCTCTCGCGGGGGAAGAGACACTGAAGCTTTCTTT.

The chain is built from TRBV18 and TRBJ2-7, with 10 bases matching TRBD1. The CDR3 is 13 residues long. The germline CDR1 and CDR2 sequences are KGHSH and LQKENI. The V segment lost 6 bases and the J segment 5 bases; nucleotides outside the gene matches: 4. CDR3 sequence reads: CASSTGTGDEQYF. The CDR3 DNA is TGTGCCAGCTCGACCGGGACAGGGGACGAGCAGTACTTC.

Remarks on this clone: The same CDR3 arises from other DNA sequences in this sample as well. This sequence joins TRBV28 and TRBJ1-2; no definite D call. The V end was cut by 4 bases, the J end by 5 bases, with 8 bases between. The CDR3 consists of 12 residues. Germline V gives CDR1 MDHEN, CDR2 SYDVKM. This CDR3 reads CASSSTGYGYTF. CDR3 DNA sequence: TGTGCCAGCAGTTCCACCGGGTATGGCTACACCTTC.

This clone was observed a few times. The V call is TRBV18, the J call TRBJ2-7; 7 bases fit TRBD2. Germline lookup yields CDR1 KGHSH and CDR2 LQKENI. The CDR3 sequence is 15 residues long. V lost 2 bases, J lost 0 bases, and 4 bases stayed unmatched. The CDR3 bases are TGTGCCAGCTCACCAGGGGCTAGCGGCTCCTACGAGCAGTACGTC. Amino acids: CASSPGASGSYEQYV.

This clone was counted a few times. V and J are TRBV10-3 and TRBJ1-1; 12 nucleotides match TRBD1. The CDR3 contains 18 residues. J gave up 0 bases and V 8 bases, and 13 bases lay outside the gene matches. Germline CDR1 reads ENHRY; CDR2 reads SYGVKD. The CDR3, as DNA: TGTGCCATCCGTAAGGGACAGGGGGCGATGGCCTTGAACACTGAAGCTTTCTTT. It codes for CAIRKGQGAMALNTEAFF.

The V call is TRBV10-3, the J call TRBJ1-2; tentatively, D is TRBD1 (5 bases). Germline CDR1 reads ENHRY; CDR2 reads SYGVKD. The length of the CDR3 is 13 residues. V was trimmed by 3 bases and J by 4 bases, leaving 9 bases between them. The DNA of the CDR3 is TGTGCCATCAGTGAAGGACACGTCTATGGCTACACCTTC. It encodes CAISEGHVYGYTF.

The chain joins TRBV6-5 to TRBJ2-1, with D tentatively TRBD1 (6 bases). V shed 3 bases and J shed 8 bases, with 11 bases lying between them. Germline CDR1 and CDR2: MNHEY and SVGAGI. This CDR3 comprises 13 residues. CDR3 residues: CASSYDRSDEQFF. DNA of the CDR3: TGTGCCAGCAGTTATGACAGGTCTGATGAGCAGTTCTTC.

The V gene is TRBV3-1 (or the pseudogene TRBV3-2), the J gene TRBJ2-7; 9 bases fit TRBD2. J was trimmed by 6 bases and V by 3 bases; bases with no gene match: 3. The CDR3 is 13 amino acids. Germline V gene lookup returns CDR1 LGHDT and CDR2 YNNKEL (reference sequence). CDR3 DNA: TGTGCCAGCAGCCATGCGGGGGGGCGCGAGCAGTACTTC. This translates into CASSHAGGREQYF.

This clone appeared once. V usage is TRBV5-1 and J usage is TRBJ1-1, with 11 bases identical to TRBD1. The CDR3 has 15 residues. The trim removed 5 bases at V and 5 bases at J, leaving 8 bases unmatched. CDR1 and CDR2 from the germline V gene are SGHRS and YFSETQ. The CDR3 region is CASRNRTGGVTEAFF. CDR3 bases: TGCGCCAGCAGGAATCGGACAGGGGGCGTTACTGAAGCTTTCTTT.

A single count supports this clone. The genes are TRBV7-8 and TRBJ1-1; D gene unclear. This CDR3 has 12 amino acids. Trimming pared 5 bases from V and 1 base from J, leaving 5 bases between. Per germline, CDR1 SGHVS and CDR2 FQNEAQ. This chain's CDR3 is CASSLKNTEAFF. CDR3 DNA sequence: TGTGCCAGCAGCCTAAAGAACACTGAAGCTTTCTTT.